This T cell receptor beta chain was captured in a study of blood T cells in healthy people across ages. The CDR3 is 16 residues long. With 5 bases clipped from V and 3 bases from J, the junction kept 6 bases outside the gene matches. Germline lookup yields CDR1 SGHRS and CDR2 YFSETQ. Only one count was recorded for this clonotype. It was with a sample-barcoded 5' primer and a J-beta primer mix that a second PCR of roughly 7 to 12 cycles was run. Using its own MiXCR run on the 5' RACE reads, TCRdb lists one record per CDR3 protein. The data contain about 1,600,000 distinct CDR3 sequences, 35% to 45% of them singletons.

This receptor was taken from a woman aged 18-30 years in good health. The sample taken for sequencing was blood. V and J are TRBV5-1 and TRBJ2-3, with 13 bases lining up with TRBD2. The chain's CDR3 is CASRPTSGRSTDTQYF. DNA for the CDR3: TGCGCCAGCAGACCGACTAGCGGGAGGTCAACAGATACGCAGTATTTT.